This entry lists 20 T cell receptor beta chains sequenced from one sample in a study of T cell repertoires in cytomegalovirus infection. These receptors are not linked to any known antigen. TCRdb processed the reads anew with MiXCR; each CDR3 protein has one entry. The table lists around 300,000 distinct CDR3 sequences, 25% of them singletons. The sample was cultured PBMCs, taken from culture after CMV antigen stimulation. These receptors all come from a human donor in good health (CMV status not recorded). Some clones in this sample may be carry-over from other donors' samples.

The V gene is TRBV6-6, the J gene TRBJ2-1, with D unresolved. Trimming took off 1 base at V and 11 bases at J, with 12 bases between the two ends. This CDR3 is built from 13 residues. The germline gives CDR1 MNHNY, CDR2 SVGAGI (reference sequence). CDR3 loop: CASSYYITRQQFF. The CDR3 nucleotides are TGTGCCAGCAGTTACTATATTACGAGACAGCAGTTCTTC.

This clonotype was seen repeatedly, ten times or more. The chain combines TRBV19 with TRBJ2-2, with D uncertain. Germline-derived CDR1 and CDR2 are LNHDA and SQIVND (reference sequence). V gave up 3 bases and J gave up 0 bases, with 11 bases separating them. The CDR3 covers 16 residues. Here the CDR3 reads CASSMRRTTNTGELFF. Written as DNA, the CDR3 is TGTGCCAGTAGTATGAGAAGAACGACGAACACCGGGGAGCTGTTTTTT.

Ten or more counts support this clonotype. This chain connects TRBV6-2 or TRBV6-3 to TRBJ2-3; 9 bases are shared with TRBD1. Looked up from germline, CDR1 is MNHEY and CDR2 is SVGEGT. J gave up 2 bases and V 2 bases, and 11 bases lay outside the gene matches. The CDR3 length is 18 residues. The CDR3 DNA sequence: TGTGCCAGCAGTTACCGACGCCCGGGACAGGGCAACACAGATACGCAGTATTTT. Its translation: CASSYRRPGQGNTDTQYF.

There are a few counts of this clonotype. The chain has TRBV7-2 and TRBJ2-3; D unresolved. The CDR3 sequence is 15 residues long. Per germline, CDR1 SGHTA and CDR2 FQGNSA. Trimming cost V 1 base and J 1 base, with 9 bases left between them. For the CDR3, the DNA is TGTGCCAGCAGCTTAGGCCCAGTCCGCACAGATACGCAGTATTTT. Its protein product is CASSLGPVRTDTQYF.

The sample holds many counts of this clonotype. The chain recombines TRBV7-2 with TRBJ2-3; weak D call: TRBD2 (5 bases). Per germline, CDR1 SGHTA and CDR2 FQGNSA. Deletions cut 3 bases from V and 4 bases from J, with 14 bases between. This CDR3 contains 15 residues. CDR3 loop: CASSFTGSRPDTQYF. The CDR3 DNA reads TGTGCCAGCAGCTTTACGGGGTCGCGACCAGATACGCAGTATTTT.

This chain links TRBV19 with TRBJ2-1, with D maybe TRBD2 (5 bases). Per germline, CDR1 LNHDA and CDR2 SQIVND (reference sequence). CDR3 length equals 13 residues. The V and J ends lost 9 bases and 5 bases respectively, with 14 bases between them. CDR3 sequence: CARQLERDNEQFF. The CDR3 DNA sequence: TGTGCCAGACAACTAGAGCGAGACAATGAGCAGTTCTTC.

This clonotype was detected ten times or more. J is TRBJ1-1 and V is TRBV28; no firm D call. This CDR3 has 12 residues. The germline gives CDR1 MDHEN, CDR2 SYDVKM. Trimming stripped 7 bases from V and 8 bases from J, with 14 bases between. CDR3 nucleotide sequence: TGTGCCAGCAATTATAGGGTCACCGAAGCTTTCTTT. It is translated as CASNYRVTEAFF. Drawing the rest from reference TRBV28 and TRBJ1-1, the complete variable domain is DVKVTQSSRYLVKRTGEKVFLECVQDMDHENMFWYRQDPGLGLRLIYFSYDVKMKEKGDIPEGYSVSREKKERFSLILESASTNQTSMYLCASNYRVTEAFFGQGTRLTVV.

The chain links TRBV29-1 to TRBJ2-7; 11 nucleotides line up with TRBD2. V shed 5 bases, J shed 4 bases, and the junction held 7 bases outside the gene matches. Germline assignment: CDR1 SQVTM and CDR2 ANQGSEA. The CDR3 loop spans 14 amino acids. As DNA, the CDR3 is TGCAGCGTTAGGTCTAGCGGGAGGTTTTACGAGCAGTACTTC. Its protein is CSVRSSGRFYEQYF.

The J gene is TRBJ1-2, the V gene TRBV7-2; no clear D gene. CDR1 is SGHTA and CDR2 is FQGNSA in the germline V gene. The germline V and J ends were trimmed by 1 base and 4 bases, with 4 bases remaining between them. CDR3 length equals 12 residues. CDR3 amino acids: CASSLEVYGYTF. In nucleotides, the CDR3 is TGTGCCAGCAGCTTAGAGGTCTATGGCTACACCTTC.

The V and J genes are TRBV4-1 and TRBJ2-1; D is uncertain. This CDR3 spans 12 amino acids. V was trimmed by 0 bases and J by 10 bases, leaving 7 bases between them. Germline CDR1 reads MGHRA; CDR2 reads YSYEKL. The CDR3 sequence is CASSQEGWEQFF. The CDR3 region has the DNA TGCGCCAGCAGCCAAGAGGGGTGGGAGCAGTTCTTC.

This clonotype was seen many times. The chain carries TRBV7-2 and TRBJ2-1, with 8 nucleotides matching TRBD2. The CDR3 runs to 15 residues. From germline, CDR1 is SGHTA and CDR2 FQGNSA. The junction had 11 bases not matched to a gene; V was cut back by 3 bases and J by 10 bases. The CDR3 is CASSFSGGPFGEQFF. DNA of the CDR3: TGTGCCAGCAGCTTCAGCGGGGGCCCTTTCGGGGAGCAGTTCTTC.

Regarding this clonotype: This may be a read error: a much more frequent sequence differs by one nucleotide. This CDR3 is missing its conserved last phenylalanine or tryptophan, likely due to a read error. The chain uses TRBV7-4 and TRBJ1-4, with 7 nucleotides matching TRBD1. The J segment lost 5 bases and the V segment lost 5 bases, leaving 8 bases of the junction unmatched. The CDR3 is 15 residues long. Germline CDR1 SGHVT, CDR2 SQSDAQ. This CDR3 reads CASSLPGQINEKLFL. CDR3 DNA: TGTGCCAGCAGCCTCCCGGGACAGATCAATGAAAAACTGTTTTTG.

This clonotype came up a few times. Here the CDR3 DNA reads TGTGCCAGCAGATCTCCGGGACACCCTACCGGCTACACCTTC. Its translation: CASRSPGHPTGYTF. The gene calls are TRBV12-3 or TRBV12-4 and TRBJ1-2, with TRBD1 as a possible D gene (6 bases). The length of the CDR3 is 14 residues. Trimming removed 6 bases at V and 8 bases at J, with 19 bases between.

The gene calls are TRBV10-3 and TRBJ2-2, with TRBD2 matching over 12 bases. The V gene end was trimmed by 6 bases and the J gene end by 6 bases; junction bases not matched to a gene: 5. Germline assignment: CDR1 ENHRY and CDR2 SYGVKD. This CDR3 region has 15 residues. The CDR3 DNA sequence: TGTGCCATCAGCACTAGCGGGAGGTCGGCCGGGGAGCTGTTTTTT. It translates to CAISTSGRSAGELFF.

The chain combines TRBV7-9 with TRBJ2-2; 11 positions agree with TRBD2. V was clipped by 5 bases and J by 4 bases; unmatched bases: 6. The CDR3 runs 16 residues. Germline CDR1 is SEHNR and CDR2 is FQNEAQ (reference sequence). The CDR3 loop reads CASSPPGLAVTGELFF. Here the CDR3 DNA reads TGTGCCAGCAGCCCACCGGGACTAGCGGTCACCGGGGAGCTGTTTTTT. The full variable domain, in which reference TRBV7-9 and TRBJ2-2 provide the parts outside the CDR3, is DTGVSQNPRHKITKRGQNVTFRCDPISEHNRLYWYRQTLGQGPEFLTYFQNEAQLEKSRLLSDRFSAERPKGSFSTLEIQRTEQGDSAMYLCASSPPGLAVTGELFFGEGSRLTVL.

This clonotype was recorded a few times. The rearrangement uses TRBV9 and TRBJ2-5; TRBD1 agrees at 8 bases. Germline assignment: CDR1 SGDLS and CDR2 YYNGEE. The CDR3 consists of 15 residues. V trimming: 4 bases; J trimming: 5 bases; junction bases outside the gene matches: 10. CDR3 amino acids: CASSNRTGPGETQYF. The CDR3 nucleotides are TGTGCCAGCAGCAACCGGACAGGGCCGGGGGAGACCCAGTACTTC.

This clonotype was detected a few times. CDR3 sequence reads: CAWTRSGANVLTF. For the CDR3, the DNA is TGTGCCTGGACACGATCTGGGGCCAACGTCCTGACTTTC. The gene calls are TRBV30 and TRBJ2-6; D remains unclear. V lost 4 bases and J lost 1, with 5 bases in between. The CDR3 runs 13 residues. CDR1 and CDR2 from the germline V gene are GTSNPN and SVGIG (reference sequence).

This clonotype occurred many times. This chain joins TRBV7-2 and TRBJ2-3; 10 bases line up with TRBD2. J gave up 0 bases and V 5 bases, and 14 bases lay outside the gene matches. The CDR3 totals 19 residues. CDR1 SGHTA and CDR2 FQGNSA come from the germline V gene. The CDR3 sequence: CASSPDEASGRLSTDTQYF. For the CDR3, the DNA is TGTGCCAGCAGCCCGGACGAGGCTAGCGGGAGACTGAGCACAGATACGCAGTATTTT.

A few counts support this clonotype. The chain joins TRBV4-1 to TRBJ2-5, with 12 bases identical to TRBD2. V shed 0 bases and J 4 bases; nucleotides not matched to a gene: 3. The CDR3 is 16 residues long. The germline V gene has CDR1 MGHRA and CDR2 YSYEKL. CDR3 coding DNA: TGCGCCAGCAGCCAAGACCTAGCGGGAGGGCCAGAGACCCAGTACTTC. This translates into CASSQDLAGGPETQYF.

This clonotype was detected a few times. The CDR3 region is CASRLGTSGTYEQYF. The CDR3, as DNA: TGCGCCAGCAGGCTCGGGACTAGCGGGACGTACGAGCAGTACTTC. This chain uses TRBV5-1 with TRBJ2-7, with 13 bases matching TRBD2. Germline V gene data show CDR1 as SGHRS and CDR2 as YFSETQ. This CDR3 contains 15 residues. V lost 5 bases, J lost 4 bases, and 6 bases stayed unmatched.